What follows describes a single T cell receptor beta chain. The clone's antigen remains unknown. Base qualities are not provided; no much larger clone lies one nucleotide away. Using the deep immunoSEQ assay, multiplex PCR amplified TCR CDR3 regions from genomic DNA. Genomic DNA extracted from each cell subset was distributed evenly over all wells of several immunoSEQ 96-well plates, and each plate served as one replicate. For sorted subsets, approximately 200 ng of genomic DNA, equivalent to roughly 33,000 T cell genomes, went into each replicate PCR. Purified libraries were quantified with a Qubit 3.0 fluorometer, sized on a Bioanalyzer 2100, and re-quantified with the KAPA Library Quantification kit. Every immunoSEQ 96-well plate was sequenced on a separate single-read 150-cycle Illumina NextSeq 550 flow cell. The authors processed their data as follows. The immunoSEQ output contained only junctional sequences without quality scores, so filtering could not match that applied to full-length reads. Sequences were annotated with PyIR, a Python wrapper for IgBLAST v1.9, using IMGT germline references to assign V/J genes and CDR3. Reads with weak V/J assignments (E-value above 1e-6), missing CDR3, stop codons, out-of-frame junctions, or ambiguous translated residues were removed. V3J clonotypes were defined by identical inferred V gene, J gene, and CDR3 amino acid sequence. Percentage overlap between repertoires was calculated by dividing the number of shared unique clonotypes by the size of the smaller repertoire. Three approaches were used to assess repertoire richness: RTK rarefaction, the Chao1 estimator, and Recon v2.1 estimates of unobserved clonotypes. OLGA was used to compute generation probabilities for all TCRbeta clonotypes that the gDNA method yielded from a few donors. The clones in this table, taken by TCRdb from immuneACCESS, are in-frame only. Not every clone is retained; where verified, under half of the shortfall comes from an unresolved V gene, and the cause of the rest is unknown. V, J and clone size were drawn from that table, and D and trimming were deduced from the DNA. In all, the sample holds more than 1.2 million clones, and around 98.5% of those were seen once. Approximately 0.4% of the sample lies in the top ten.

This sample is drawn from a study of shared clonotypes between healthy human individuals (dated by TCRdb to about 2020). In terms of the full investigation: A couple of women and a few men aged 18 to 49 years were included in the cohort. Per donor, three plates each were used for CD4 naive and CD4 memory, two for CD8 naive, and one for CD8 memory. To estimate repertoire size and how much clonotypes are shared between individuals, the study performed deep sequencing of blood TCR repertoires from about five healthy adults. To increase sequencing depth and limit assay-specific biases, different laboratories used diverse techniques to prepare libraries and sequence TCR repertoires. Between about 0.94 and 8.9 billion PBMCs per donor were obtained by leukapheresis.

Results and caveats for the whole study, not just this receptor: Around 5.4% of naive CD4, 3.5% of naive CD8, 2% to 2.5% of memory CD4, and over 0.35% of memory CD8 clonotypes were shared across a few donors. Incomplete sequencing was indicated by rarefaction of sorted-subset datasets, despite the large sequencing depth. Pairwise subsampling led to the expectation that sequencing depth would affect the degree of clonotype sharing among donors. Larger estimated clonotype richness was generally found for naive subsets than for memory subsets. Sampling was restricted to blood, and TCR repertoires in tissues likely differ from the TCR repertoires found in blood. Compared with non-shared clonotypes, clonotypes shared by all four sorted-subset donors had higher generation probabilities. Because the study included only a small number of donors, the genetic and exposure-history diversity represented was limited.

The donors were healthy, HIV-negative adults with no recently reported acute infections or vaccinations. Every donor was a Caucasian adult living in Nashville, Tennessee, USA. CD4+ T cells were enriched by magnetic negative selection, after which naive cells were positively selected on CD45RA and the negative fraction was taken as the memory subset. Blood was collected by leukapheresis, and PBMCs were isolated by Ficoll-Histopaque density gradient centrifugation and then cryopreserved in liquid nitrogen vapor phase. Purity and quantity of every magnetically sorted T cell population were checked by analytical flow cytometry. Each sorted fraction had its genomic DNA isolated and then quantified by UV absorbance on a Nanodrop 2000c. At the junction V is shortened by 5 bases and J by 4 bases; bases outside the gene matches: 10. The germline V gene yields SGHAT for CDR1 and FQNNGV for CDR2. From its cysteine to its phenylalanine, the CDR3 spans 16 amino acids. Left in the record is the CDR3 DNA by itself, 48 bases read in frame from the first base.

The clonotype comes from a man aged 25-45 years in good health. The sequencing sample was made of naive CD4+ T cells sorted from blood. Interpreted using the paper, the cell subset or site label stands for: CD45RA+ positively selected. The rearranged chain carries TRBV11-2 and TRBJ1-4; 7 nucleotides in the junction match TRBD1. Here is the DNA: TGTGCCAGCAGCCCCCGACTTGGGGACAGTAATGAAAAACTGTTTTTT. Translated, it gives CASSPRLGDSNEKLFF.